The clone carrying this T cell receptor (beta chain) was observed once. The data are from a study of blood T cell repertoires in COVID-19. Study as a whole: The United States, Italy and Spain were the sources of the acute and convalescent COVID-19 samples.

In the source study's methods: Reference gene primer amplification in the assay estimated nucleated cell counts. Sequenced by immunoSEQ multiplex PCR; TCRdb stores in-frame clones only, minus some. V and J calls plus clone size are reproduced from that table; the DNA served to infer D and trimming. In the table there are 250,000 to 350,000 clones, 70% to 90% of which are singletons. The germline V and J ends were trimmed by 5 bases and 3 bases, with 12 bases remaining between them. Germline V gives CDR1 KGHDR, CDR2 SFDVKD. The CDR3 is 14 amino acids. Participant ages covered roughly 18 to 89 years across 25 or so US areas. Participants' reported clinical history set cohort assignment.

V and J are TRBV24-1 and TRBJ2-5, with D tentatively TRBD1 (6 bases). Sequencing input: PBMCs or T cells enriched from blood (not recorded which). This receptor was obtained from a woman in her 30s who had recovered from COVID-19. The CDR3 region has the DNA TGTGCCACCAGTGCACAGGGTGTGAAAGAGACCCAGTACTTC. This encodes CATSAQGVKETQYF.